This T cell receptor (beta chain) is drawn from a study of follicular helper T cells after annual influenza vaccination. Across the study: Days 0, 7 and 28 post-vaccination were the blood draw times. Study results and limitations: Undersampling of larger non-cTfh compartments could not be excluded.

The time point here: 2015-2016 season, 7 days after influenza vaccination. Community-dwelling subjects without influenza vaccination in the prior 6 months were enrolled. Blood volume per time point ranged from roughly 40 to 100 mL. With regard to this clone: Its antigen is as yet unknown.

Some clones are missing from TCRdb's copy, which holds only in-frame ones; the method was immunoSEQ multiplex PCR. The sample consists of approximately 6,900 clones, approximately 79% of them appearing once. The receptor's source is an adult who received the influenza vaccine. The sample here was CXCR5- memory CD4+ T cells sorted from blood, taken 7 days after influenza vaccination.

This chain's CDR3 is CASSLTEAKNIQYF. The CDR3 nucleotides are TGTGCCAGCAGCTTAACGGAAGCCAAAAACATTCAGTACTTC. J is TRBJ2-4 and V is TRBV7-9; D unresolved. The V end lost 2 bases, the J end lost 0 bases, and 5 bases lay between the germline ends. Germline V gene sequence: CDR1 SEHNR, CDR2 FQNEAQ (reference sequence). The CDR3 is made up of 14 amino acids.